These 25 T cell receptor beta chains came from one sample sequenced in a study of patients and donors after allogeneic stem cell transplantation. TCRdb analysed the RT-PCR reads with MiXCR anew, one entry per CDR3 protein. The sample holds approximately 210,000 distinct CDR3 sequences, less than 45% seen once. Specimen: blood, either unsorted or a sorted T cell fraction (not recorded which). These receptors were obtained from a human donor who was either an allogeneic HSCT recipient or a stem cell or donor lymphocyte infusion donor (not recorded which). It is not recorded whose cells these are; they may come from a transplant donor.

V gene TRBV4-1 combines with J gene TRBJ2-1; a weak D match, TRBD1 (6 bases). CDR1 and CDR2 (germline): MGHRA, YSYEKL. Trimming cost V 2 bases and J 7 bases, with 24 bases left between them. The CDR3 totals 18 residues. The chain's CDR3 is CASSQLQAGQLGRNEQFF. The CDR3 coding sequence is TGCGCCAGCAGCCAACTACAAGCAGGACAGTTAGGCAGGAATGAGCAGTTCTTC.

V is TRBV9 and J is TRBJ2-7; 7 bases agree with TRBD2. With 4 bases clipped from V and 4 bases from J, the junction kept 14 bases outside the gene matches. CDR1 and CDR2 from the germline V gene are SGDLS and YYNGEE. The CDR3 is made up of 16 amino acids. The CDR3 DNA reads TGTGCCAGCAGCCCACGAACGGGACTACCGGTTTACGAGCAGTACTTC. Translating it yields CASSPRTGLPVYEQYF. Full variable domain (missing parts from reference TRBV9 and TRBJ2-7): DSGVTQTPKHLITATGQRVTLRCSPRSGDLSVYWYQQSLDQGLQFLIQYYNGEERAKGNILERFSAQQFPDLHSELNLSSLELGDSALYFCASSPRTGLPVYEQYFGPGTRLTVT.

The rearrangement links TRBV29-1 to TRBJ1-1; 9 nucleotides agree with TRBD1. Germline values: CDR1 SQVTM, CDR2 ANQGSEA. Trimming took 7 bases from V and 5 from J; bases not matched to a gene: 5. The CDR3 totals 12 residues. This chain's CDR3 is CSADGQGTEAFF. The CDR3 DNA follows: TGCAGCGCCGATGGACAGGGGACTGAAGCTTTCTTT.

The rearrangement joins TRBV5-1 to TRBJ1-5, with 7 bases that match TRBD1. Trimming took 5 bases from V and 2 from J; bases not matched to a gene: 7. Germline V gives CDR1 SGHRS, CDR2 YFSETQ. This CDR3 contains 15 residues. The CDR3: CASRSGTEGNQPQHF. As DNA, the CDR3 is TGCGCCAGCAGATCAGGGACAGAGGGCAATCAGCCCCAGCATTTT.

This clonotype showed up just a few times. This CDR3 is CASSPDRRANYGYTF. The CDR3 bases are TGTGCCAGCAGTCCCGACAGACGAGCTAACTATGGCTACACCTTC. This chain joins TRBV6-6 and TRBJ1-2, with D perhaps matching TRBD1 (5 bases). In germline, CDR1 is MNHNY, CDR2 SVGAGI (reference sequence). With 5 bases removed from V and 0 bases from J, the gap between germline ends came to 13 bases. CDR3 size: 15 residues.

V is TRBV28 and J is TRBJ2-3; D gene uncertain. The CDR3 spans 14 residues. The ends were cut back, 8 bases at V and 6 bases at J, with 18 bases in the middle. Germline V lookup: CDR1 MDHEN, CDR2 SYDVKM. The CDR3 is CASGSLRMLDTQYF. CDR3 nucleotide sequence: TGTGCCAGCGGATCCCTGCGAATGTTGGATACGCAGTATTTT.

The chain carries TRBV4-3 and TRBJ2-5; 8 bases agree with TRBD2. The CDR3 spans 16 residues. Germline CDR1 and CDR2: LGHNA and YSLEER. V gave up 0 bases and J gave up 5 bases; unmatched junction bases: 8. The CDR3 bases are TGCGCCAGCAGCCAAGAAGGGGGACTAGTTAAGGAGACCCAGTACTTC. Its protein is CASSQEGGLVKETQYF.

The chain is built from TRBV10-3 and TRBJ1-6, with 7 nucleotides matching TRBD1. V lost 5 bases and J lost 8; bases outside the gene matches: 9. The CDR3 sequence is 15 residues long. Germline V lookup: CDR1 ENHRY, CDR2 SYGVKD. The CDR3 sequence: CAISTGVRLDSPLHF. The DNA for the CDR3 is TGTGCCATCAGTACAGGGGTCCGTCTCGATTCACCCCTCCACTTT.

J is TRBJ1-1 and V is TRBV4-3, with unresolved D. CDR3 length: 15 residues. The germline V and J ends were trimmed by 0 bases and 5 bases, with 13 bases remaining between them. Germline CDR1 and CDR2: LGHNA and YSLEER. CDR3 nucleotides: TGCGCCAGCAGCCAAGACGTTAACGGCGGAACTGAAGCTTTCTTT. Residues: CASSQDVNGGTEAFF.

The V and J genes are TRBV11-1 and TRBJ2-1; D is unclear. V was trimmed by 5 bases and J by 6 bases, leaving 11 bases between them. The germline gives CDR1 SGHAT, CDR2 FQDESV (reference sequence). The CDR3 totals 13 residues. The CDR3 spells CASSPFRGNEQFF. The CDR3 coding sequence is TGTGCCAGCAGCCCATTTCGCGGCAATGAGCAGTTCTTC. Together with reference TRBV11-1 and TRBJ2-1, the CDR3 gives the full variable domain: EAEVAQSPRYKITEKSQAVAFWCDPISGHATLYWYRQILGQGPELLVQFQDESVVDDSQLPKDRFSAERLKGVDSTLKIQPAELGDSAMYLCASSPFRGNEQFFGPGTRLTVL.

This chain connects TRBV4-1 to TRBJ1-1; perhaps TRBD1 as D (5 bases). This CDR3 region has 17 residues. Trimming pared 3 bases from V and 5 bases from J, leaving 22 bases between. Germline CDR1 and CDR2: MGHRA and YSYEKL. CDR3 amino acids: CASSQPPGRSTSTEAFF. The CDR3 DNA follows: TGCGCCAGCAGCCAGCCCCCGGGACGGTCAACTTCAACTGAAGCTTTCTTT.

The CDR3 here is CASSLSERSTDTQYF. The CDR3 DNA sequence: TGTGCCAGCAGCTTGAGCGAGAGGAGCACAGATACGCAGTATTTT. The chain links TRBV7-2 to TRBJ2-3; D ambiguous. Germline CDR1 and CDR2: SGHTA and FQGNSA. The CDR3 has 15 residues. V lost 3 bases and J 0 bases, leaving 10 bases between the germline ends.

This clonotype was found a few times. The DNA of the CDR3 is TGTGCCACCAGTGCAGGGGGCGCCTCCAATGAGCAGTTCTTC. Protein product: CATSAGGASNEQFF. The J gene is TRBJ2-1, the V gene TRBV24-1, with TRBD1 identical over 8 bases. This CDR3 spans 14 amino acids. Germline V CDR1 and CDR2: KGHDR, SFDVKD. V dropped 5 bases and J dropped 6; count of bases not matched to a gene: 5.

Here the CDR3 reads CAWGWDSSYEQYF. The CDR3 region has the DNA TGTGCCTGGGGATGGGACAGCTCCTACGAGCAGTACTTC. This sequence joins TRBV30 and TRBJ2-7, with 7 bases matching TRBD1. This CDR3 has 13 residues. CDR1 and CDR2 (germline): GTSNPN, SVGIG (reference sequence). Trimming removed 5 bases from V and 0 bases from J; junction bases left unmatched: 4.

The chain joins TRBV28 to TRBJ2-3; 12 nucleotides agree with TRBD1. This CDR3 comprises 17 residues. CDR1 MDHEN and CDR2 SYDVKM come from the germline V gene. V was pared by 5 bases and J by 5 bases, with 11 bases of the junction left unmatched. CDR3 in amino acids: CASSPQGQGAGGDTQYF. The DNA of the CDR3 is TGTGCCAGCAGTCCCCAGGGACAGGGGGCGGGAGGAGATACGCAGTATTTT.

The table lists this clonotype with a count of one. CDR3 in DNA: TGTGCCAGCAATGGGGGTCGTGGAAACACCATATATTTT. Its protein is CASNGGRGNTIYF. The chain recombines TRBV28 with TRBJ1-3; a weak D match, TRBD1 (5 bases). CDR1 is MDHEN, CDR2 SYDVKM, per germline. The CDR3 totals 13 residues. Trimming took off 7 bases at V and 3 bases at J, with 10 bases between the two ends.

CDR3 sequence reads: CASSVPTGGGETQYF. In DNA, the CDR3 is TGTGCCAGCAGCGTACCGACAGGGGGCGGGGAGACCCAGTACTTC. The gene calls are TRBV9 and TRBJ2-5; TRBD1 agrees at 10 bases. The CDR3 contains 15 residues. V shed 1 base, J shed 5 bases, and the junction held 5 bases outside the gene matches. Per the germline V gene, CDR1 is SGDLS and CDR2 is YYNGEE.

The V gene is TRBV11-1, the J gene TRBJ1-1, with D maybe TRBD1 (5 bases). This CDR3 region has 14 residues. Germline lookup yields CDR1 SGHAT and CDR2 FQDESV (reference sequence). The ends were cut back, 4 bases at V and 0 bases at J, with 9 bases in the middle. Here the CDR3 DNA reads TGTGCCAGCAGCTCGGGACCGCTGAACACTGAAGCTTTCTTT. This codes for CASSSGPLNTEAFF.

The J gene is TRBJ1-3, the V gene TRBV7-2; TRBD1 matches 7 bases. This CDR3 spans 16 amino acids. With V trimmed by 2 bases and J by 4 bases, 8 bases remained unmatched. CDR1 is SGHTA and CDR2 is FQGNSA in the germline V gene. In DNA form, the CDR3 reads TGTGCCAGCAGCTTACGACTAACAGGGGTCGGAAACACCATATATTTT. Protein: CASSLRLTGVGNTIYF. Supplemented by reference TRBV7-2 and TRBJ1-3, the full variable domain reads GAGVSQSPSNKVTEKGKDVELRCDPISGHTALYWYRQSLGQGLEFLIYFQGNSAPDKSGLPSDRFSAERTGGSVSTLTIQRTQQEDSAVYLCASSLRLTGVGNTIYFGEGSWLTVV.

This sequence joins TRBV7-9 and TRBJ1-5; 10 bases map to TRBD1. The V segment lost 8 bases and the J segment 5 bases; nucleotides outside the gene matches: 3. Germline CDR1 and CDR2: SEHNR and FQNEAQ (reference sequence). This CDR3 has 13 residues. Written as DNA, the CDR3 is TGTGCCAGCCGACAGGGGGCCGATCAGCCCCAGCATTTT. Protein product: CASRQGADQPQHF.

The chain uses TRBV4-1 and TRBJ1-1; D perhaps matches TRBD1 (6 bases). The V gene lost 0 bases and the J gene lost 4 bases, with 18 bases spanning the gap. This CDR3 spans 17 amino acids. The germline V gene encodes CDR1 MGHRA and CDR2 YSYEKL. This CDR3 is CASSQDSVRGWSTEAFF. DNA for the CDR3: TGCGCCAGCAGCCAAGATTCAGTCAGGGGTTGGAGCACTGAAGCTTTCTTT.

The rearrangement joins TRBV4-3 to TRBJ2-3, with D unresolved. Germline values: CDR1 LGHNA, CDR2 YSLEER. The V and J ends lost 1 base and 2 bases respectively, with 4 bases between them. The length of the CDR3 is 13 residues. The CDR3: CASSQVDTDTQYF. CDR3 in DNA: TGCGCCAGCAGCCAAGTTGACACAGATACGCAGTATTTT.

This clonotype showed up just a few times. The genes are TRBV20-1 and TRBJ1-1; D is ambiguous. The V end lost 3 bases, the J end lost 2 bases, and 13 bases lay between the germline ends. Germline CDR1 and CDR2: DFQATT and SNEGSKA (reference sequence). The CDR3 contains 14 residues. CDR3 coding DNA: TGCAGTGCTAGGGAACGAGTTTCAAACACTGAAGCTTTCTTT. The encoded protein is CSARERVSNTEAFF.

The V gene is TRBV7-3, the J gene TRBJ2-3, with D hard to call. V lost 4 bases to trimming and J lost 0 bases, with 11 bases between them. Germline lookup yields CDR1 SGHTA and CDR2 FQGTGA. CDR3 length: 15 amino acids. For the CDR3, the DNA is TGTGCCAGCAGCTCCCAGAGCCCAAGCACAGATACGCAGTATTTT. Translation gives CASSSQSPSTDTQYF.

V is TRBV11-2 and J is TRBJ1-2, with D maybe TRBD1 (5 bases). Germline CDR1 is SGHAT and CDR2 is FQNNGV. CDR3 length: 16 amino acids. V lost 5 bases to trimming and J lost 2 bases, with 18 bases between them. CDR3 nucleotide sequence: TGTGCCAGCAGCCCGATACGGGGACCGGTAAACTATGGCTACACCTTC. Protein: CASSPIRGPVNYGYTF.